The rows below give T cell receptor beta chains drawn from one sample of a study of OX40 agonist ivuxolimab in advanced cancers. The table came from immunoSEQ multiplex PCR; TCRdb's copy has only in-frame clones and leaves some out. The data show some 46,000 clones, roughly 94% seen once. The specimen comprised CD4+ or CD8+ T cells sorted from blood, sampled in a trial of the OX40 agonist ivuxolimab. Source of these receptors: an adult with an advanced solid tumor such as melanoma, head and neck, liver or kidney cancer. Both conserved end residues are part of each CDR3. The order of the fields is clone size, V gene, D gene, J gene, CDR3 protein, CDR3 DNA. A D gene is named only where the DNA matches it firmly. Size is stated for part of the rows, as once, few or many counts, or as a class when the clone is expanded.

>-|TRBV12-5|-|TRBJ2-3
CASGPSGDTQYF
TGTGCTAGTGGCCCAAGCGGAGATACGCAGTATTTT
>-|TRBV9|-|TRBJ1-2
CASSPPEDYGYTF
TGTGCCAGCAGCCCTCCGGAGGACTATGGCTACACCTTC
>once|TRBV9|-|TRBJ2-7
CASREQYF
TGTGCCAGTCGGGAGCAGTACTTC
>-|TRBV30|-|TRBJ2-2
CAWSTAGTGELFF
TGTGCCTGGAGCACGGCAGGCACCGGGGAGCTGTTTTTT
>-|TRBV13|-|TRBJ2-5
CASGPGRRETQYF
TGTGCCAGCGGGCCCGGGCGGAGAGAGACCCAGTACTTC
>-|TRBV7-8|-|TRBJ2-2
CASSLSGYQGGPNTGELFF
TGTGCCAGCAGCCTTTCGGGGTACCAGGGAGGCCCAAACACCGGGGAGCTGTTTTTT
>-|TRBV4-3|-|TRBJ2-1
CASSQDRAQYNEQFF
TGCGCCAGCAGCCAAGATAGGGCTCAGTACAATGAGCAGTTCTTC
>-|TRBV7-2|-|TRBJ2-7
CASSQGRPTYEQYF
TGTGCCAGCAGCCAAGGTCGGCCGACCTACGAGCAGTACTTC
>-|TRBV27|TRBD2|TRBJ2-1
CASSPLAGAYNEQFF
TGTGCCAGCAGTCCGCTAGCGGGAGCCTACAATGAGCAGTTCTTC
>-|TRBV5-1|-|TRBJ2-4
CASSFGTTGQESLNIQYF
TGCGCCAGCAGCTTTGGTACTACGGGACAAGAAAGCCTAAACATTCAGTACTTC
>-|TRBV5-4|TRBD1|TRBJ1-2
CASSLVQGKNYGYTF
TGTGCCAGCAGCTTGGTACAGGGGAAAAACTATGGCTACACCTTC
>-|TRBV7-2|TRBD2|TRBJ2-7
CASSPYVGGTYEQYF
TGTGCCAGCAGCCCTTATGTGGGAGGGACCTACGAGCAGTACTTC
>once|TRBV27|TRBD2|TRBJ2-7
CASSPSGVLSYEQYF
TGTGCCAGCAGTCCTAGCGGGGTCCTCTCCTACGAGCAGTACTTC
>once|TRBV29-1|-|TRBJ2-3
CSVTRETSPRSSTDTQYF
TGCAGCGTCACCCGAGAGACTAGTCCCCGATCTAGCACAGATACGCAGTATTTT
>-|TRBV29-1|TRBD1|TRBJ1-1
CSSGQKNTEAFF
TGCAGCTCGGGACAGAAGAACACTGAAGCTTTCTTT
>once|TRBV13|-|TRBJ2-3
CASIKWAESTDTQYF
TGTGCCAGTATCAAGTGGGCCGAAAGCACAGATACGCAGTATTTT
>-|TRBV13|-|TRBJ2-1
CASSPERVSSNEQFF
TGTGCCAGCAGCCCAGAACGCGTCTCGTCTAATGAGCAGTTCTTC
>-|TRBV4-2|-|TRBJ1-4
CASSQAGTLSANEKLFF
TGTGCCAGCAGCCAAGCCGGGACACTCAGCGCTAATGAAAAACTGTTTTTT
>-|TRBV21-1|-|TRBJ2-7
CASARSPRNRYEQYF
TGTGCCAGCGCCAGAAGCCCGAGAAATCGCTACGAGCAGTACTTC
>-|TRBV11-3|-|TRBJ2-7
CASSDRDATYEQYF
TGTGCCAGCAGCGACCGGGACGCTACCTACGAGCAGTACTTC
>-|TRBV5-1|-|TRBJ1-1
CASAGGTEAFF
TGCGCCAGCGCCGGGGGGACTGAAGCTTTCTTT
>-|TRBV27|-|TRBJ1-1
CASSLSGLPNTEAFF
TGTGCCAGCAGTTTATCAGGGCTGCCGAACACTGAAGCTTTCTTT
>-|TRBV2|-|TRBJ1-2
CASKFMQGYTF
TGTGCCAGCAAGTTTATGCAAGGCTACACCTTC
>-|TRBV19|TRBD2|TRBJ2-7
CASSMTSGFTYEQYF
TGTGCCAGTAGTATGACTAGCGGGTTTACCTACGAGCAGTACTTC
>-|TRBV28|TRBD2|TRBJ2-3
CASSLYPAGQGTSGKFTDTQYF
TGTGCCAGCAGTTTATACCCCGCGGGACAGGGGACTAGCGGGAAGTTCACAGATACGCAGTATTTT
>-|TRBV15|TRBD1|TRBJ2-1
CAVRDSPYNEQFF
TGTGCCGTCCGGGACAGTCCATACAATGAGCAGTTCTTC
>-|TRBV28|-|TRBJ2-7
CASSPVSAYEQYF
TGTGCCAGCAGCCCAGTAAGTGCCTACGAGCAGTACTTC